Listed below are T cell receptor beta chains from one sample, sequenced in a study of T cells expressing NK-cell markers. After re-calling the 5' RACE reads, TCRdb lists one entry per CDR3 protein, DNA absent. The sample has about 460,000 distinct CDR3 sequences. The sequenced sample consisted of blood T cells: a sorted CD56 or NKG2C T cell subset, CD4+ or CD8+ T cells, or bulk PBMC T cells (not recorded which). The origin of the receptors is a woman aged 50 to 65 in good health. Both conserved end residues are part of each CDR3.

j_call v_call cdr3_aa
TRBJ2-1 TRBV27 CASSPTPSSGSGNEQFF
TRBJ2-3 TRBV6-2/TRBV6-3 CASSYPTTGIWADTQYF
TRBJ1-1 TRBV29-1 CSVATGGGTEAFF
TRBJ2-2 TRBV6-5 CASSSSLANTGELFF
TRBJ2-1 TRBV10-3 CAISGTSGSYNEQFF
TRBJ1-2 TRBV19 CASSRQVAYGYTF
TRBJ2-3 TRBV28 CASRTGGPPTDTQYF
TRBJ2-1 TRBV5-1 CASSRGTSWDNEQFF
TRBJ2-3 TRBV20-1 CSVPSSGIGNTQYF
TRBJ2-1 TRBV5-1 CASSFTGQVYEQFF
TRBJ2-2 TRBV4-2 CASSQVLAGGQTGELFF
TRBJ2-1 TRBV12-3/TRBV12-4 CASSLYLGQGWNEQFF
TRBJ2-1 TRBV5-1 CASAGTTINVEQFF
TRBJ2-2 TRBV4-1 CASSQETGSQWLELFF
TRBJ2-7 TRBV7-9 CASSLRSGDINPYEQYF
TRBJ2-1 TRBV20-1 CSASPLSISYNEQFF
TRBJ1-6 TRBV27 CASSSPTRRLNSPLHF
TRBJ2-3 TRBV5-5 CASRRTGVSTDTQYF
TRBJ2-7 TRBV29-1 CSVEDWTGRREQYF
TRBJ2-2 TRBV14 CASSPIDTFLDSSPGELFF
TRBJ2-5 TRBV29-1 CSVRGTGNQETQYF
TRBJ2-3 TRBV20-1 CSASVATRADTQYF
TRBJ2-5 TRBV12-3/TRBV12-4 CASSFLGGTQYF
TRBJ1-3 TRBV7-9 CASRPGTGVLFSGNTIYF
TRBJ2-3 TRBV19 CASSTQGRQGDTQYF
TRBJ1-2 TRBV9 CASSDAGPYGYTF
TRBJ2-1 TRBV30 CAWSVRAGGINEQFF
TRBJ1-2 TRBV14 CASSQKGGMRGYTF